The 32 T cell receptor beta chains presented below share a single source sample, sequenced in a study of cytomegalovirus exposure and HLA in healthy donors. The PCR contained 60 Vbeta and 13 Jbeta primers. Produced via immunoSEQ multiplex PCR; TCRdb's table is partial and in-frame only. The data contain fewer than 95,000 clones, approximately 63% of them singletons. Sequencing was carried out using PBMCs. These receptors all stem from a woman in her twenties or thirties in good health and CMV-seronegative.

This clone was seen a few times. The CDR3 protein is CASSQDWGEQYF. The CDR3 DNA is TGTGCCAGCAGCCAGGACTGGGGCGAGCAGTACTTC. This rearrangement joins TRBV9 to TRBJ2-7, with D perhaps matching TRBD2 (5 bases). V gave up 4 bases and J gave up 6 bases, with 11 bases separating them. In germline, CDR1 is SGDLS, CDR2 YYNGEE. This CDR3 is 12 amino acids long.

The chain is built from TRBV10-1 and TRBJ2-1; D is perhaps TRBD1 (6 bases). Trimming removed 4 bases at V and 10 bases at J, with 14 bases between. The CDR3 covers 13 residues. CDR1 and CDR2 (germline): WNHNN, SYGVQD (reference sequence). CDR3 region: CASSATGKGEQFF. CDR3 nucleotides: TGCGCCAGCAGTGCCACAGGGAAGGGGGAGCAGTTCTTC.

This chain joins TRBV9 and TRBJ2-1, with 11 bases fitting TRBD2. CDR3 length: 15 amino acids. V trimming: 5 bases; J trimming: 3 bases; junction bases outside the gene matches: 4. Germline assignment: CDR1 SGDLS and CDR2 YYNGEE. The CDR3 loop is CASRPGTSGYNEQFF. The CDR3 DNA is TGTGCCAGCAGGCCCGGGACTAGCGGCTACAATGAGCAGTTCTTC.

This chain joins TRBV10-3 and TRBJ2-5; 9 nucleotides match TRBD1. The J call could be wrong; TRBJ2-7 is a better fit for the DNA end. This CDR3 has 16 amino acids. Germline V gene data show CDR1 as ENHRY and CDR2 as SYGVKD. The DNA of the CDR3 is TGTGCCATCAGTGGGAACAGGGGGCGCGGGGGATACGAGCAGTACTTC. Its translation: CAISGNRGRGGYEQYF.

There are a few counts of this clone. The CDR3, as DNA: TGTGCCAGCAGAGGCCTCTACTCGGGTAATGAAAAACTGTTTTTT. Translating it yields CASRGLYSGNEKLFF. This chain connects TRBV27 to TRBJ1-4; no clear D. V dropped 6 bases and J dropped 4 bases, with 15 bases sitting between them. CDR3 length equals 15 residues. The germline CDR1 and CDR2 sequences are MNHEY and SMNVEV (reference sequence).

The CDR3 nucleotides read TGTGCCAGCAGTGAATTCATGGAGCTGCAGCCCCAGCATTTT. Amino acid sequence: CASSEFMELQPQHF. This rearrangement joins TRBV25-1 to TRBJ1-5; D remains unclear. Germline CDR1 MGHDK, CDR2 SYGVNS. The CDR3 is 14 residues long. The V end lost 1 base, the J end lost 7 bases, and 11 bases lay between the germline ends.

The CDR3 here is CASSQGVGDRGQETQYF. CDR3 bases: TGTGCCAGCAGCCAAGGCGTGGGGGACAGGGGCCAAGAGACCCAGTACTTC. This chain uses TRBV4-2 with TRBJ2-5, with 10 positions matching TRBD1. J was trimmed by 1 base and V by 1 base; bases with no gene match: 6. Germline V gene lookup returns CDR1 LGHNA and CDR2 YNFKEQ. This CDR3 region has 17 residues.

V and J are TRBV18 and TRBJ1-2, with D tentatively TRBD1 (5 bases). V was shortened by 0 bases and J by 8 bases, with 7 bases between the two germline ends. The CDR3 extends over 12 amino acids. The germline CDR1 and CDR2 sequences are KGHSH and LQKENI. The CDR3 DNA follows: TGTGCCAGCTCACCACCGGGGCTCGGCTACACCTTC. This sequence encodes CASSPPGLGYTF.

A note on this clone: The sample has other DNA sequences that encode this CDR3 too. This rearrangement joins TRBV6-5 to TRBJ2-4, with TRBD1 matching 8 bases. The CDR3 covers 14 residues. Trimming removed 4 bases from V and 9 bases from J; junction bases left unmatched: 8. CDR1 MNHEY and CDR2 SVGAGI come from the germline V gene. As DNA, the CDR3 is TGTGCCAGCAGTTCCACGGACAGGGATAGCATTCAGTACTTC. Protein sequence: CASSSTDRDSIQYF.

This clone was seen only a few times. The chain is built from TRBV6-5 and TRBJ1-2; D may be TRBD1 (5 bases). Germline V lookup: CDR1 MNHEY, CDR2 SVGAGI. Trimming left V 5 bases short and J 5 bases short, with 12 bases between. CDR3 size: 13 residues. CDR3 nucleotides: TGTGCCAGCAGTGGCGGGGGGTGGTATGGCTACACCTTC. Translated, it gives CASSGGGWYGYTF.

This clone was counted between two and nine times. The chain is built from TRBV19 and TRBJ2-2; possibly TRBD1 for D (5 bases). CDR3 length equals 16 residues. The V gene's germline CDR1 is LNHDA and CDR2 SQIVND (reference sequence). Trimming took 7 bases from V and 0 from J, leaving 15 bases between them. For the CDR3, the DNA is TGTGCCAGTATCAACCAGGGCGGTGCGAACACCGGGGAGCTGTTTTTT. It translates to CASINQGGANTGELFF. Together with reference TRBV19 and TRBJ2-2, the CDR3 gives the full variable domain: DGGITQSPKYLFRKEGQNVTLSCEQNLNHDAMYWYRQDPGQGLRLIYYSQIVNDFQKGDIAEGYSVSREKKESFPLTVTSAQKNPTAFYLCASINQGGANTGELFFGEGSRLTVL.

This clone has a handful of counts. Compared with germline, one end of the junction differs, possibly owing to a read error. DNA for the CDR3: TGTGCCAGCACTGAAGATTTGGGGGGCCAAGAGACCCAGTACTTC. It specifies CASTEDLGGQETQYF. V usage is TRBV2 and J usage is TRBJ2-5, with D perhaps matching TRBD2 (6 bases). The CDR3 sequence is 15 residues long. From germline, CDR1 is SNHLY and CDR2 FYNNEI.

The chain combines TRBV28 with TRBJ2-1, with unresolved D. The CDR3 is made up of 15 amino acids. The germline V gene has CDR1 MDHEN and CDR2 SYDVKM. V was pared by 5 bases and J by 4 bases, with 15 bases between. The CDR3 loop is CASSDVIGGYNEQFF. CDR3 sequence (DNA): TGTGCCAGCAGTGACGTTATCGGCGGATACAATGAGCAGTTCTTC. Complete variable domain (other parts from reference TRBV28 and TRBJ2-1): DVKVTQSSRYLVKRTGEKVFLECVQDMDHENMFWYRQDPGLGLRLIYFSYDVKMKEKGDIPEGYSVSREKKERFSLILESASTNQTSMYLCASSDVIGGYNEQFFGPGTRLTVL.

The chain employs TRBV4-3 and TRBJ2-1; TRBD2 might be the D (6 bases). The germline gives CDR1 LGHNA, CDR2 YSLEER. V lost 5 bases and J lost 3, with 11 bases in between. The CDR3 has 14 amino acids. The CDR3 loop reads CASSKLADYNEQFF. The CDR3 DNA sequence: TGCGCCAGCAGCAAACTAGCTGACTACAATGAGCAGTTCTTC.

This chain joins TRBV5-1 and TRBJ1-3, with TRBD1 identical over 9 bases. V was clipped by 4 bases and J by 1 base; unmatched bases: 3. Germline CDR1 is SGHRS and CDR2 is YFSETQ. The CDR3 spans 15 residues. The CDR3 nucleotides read TGCGCCAGCAGCGCGGACAGGGGATCTGGAAACACCATATATTTT. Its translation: CASSADRGSGNTIYF.

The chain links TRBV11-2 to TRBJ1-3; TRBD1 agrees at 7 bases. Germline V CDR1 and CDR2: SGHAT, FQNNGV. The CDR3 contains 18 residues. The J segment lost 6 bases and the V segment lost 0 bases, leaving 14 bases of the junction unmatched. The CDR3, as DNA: TGTGCCAGCAGCTTAGATCATTTTCAGGGCAGGGGGACAAACACCATATATTTT. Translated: CASSLDHFQGRGTNTIYF.

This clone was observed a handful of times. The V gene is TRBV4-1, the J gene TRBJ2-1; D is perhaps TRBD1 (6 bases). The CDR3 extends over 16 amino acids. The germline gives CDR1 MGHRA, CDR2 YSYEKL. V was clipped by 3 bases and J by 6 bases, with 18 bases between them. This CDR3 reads CASSQYVRQAVNEQFF. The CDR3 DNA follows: TGCGCCAGCAGCCAGTACGTGAGACAGGCGGTCAATGAGCAGTTCTTC.

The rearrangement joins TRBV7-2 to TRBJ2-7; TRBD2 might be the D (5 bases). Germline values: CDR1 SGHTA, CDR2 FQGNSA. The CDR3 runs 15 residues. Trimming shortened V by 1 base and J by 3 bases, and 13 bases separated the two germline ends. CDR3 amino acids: CASSLGPDLFYEQYF. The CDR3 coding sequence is TGTGCCAGCAGCTTAGGCCCGGACTTATTCTACGAGCAGTACTTC. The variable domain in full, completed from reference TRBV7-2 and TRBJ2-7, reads GAGVSQSPSNKVTEKGKDVELRCDPISGHTALYWYRQSLGQGLEFLIYFQGNSAPDKSGLPSDRFSAERTGGSVSTLTIQRTQQEDSAVYLCASSLGPDLFYEQYFGPGTRLTVT.

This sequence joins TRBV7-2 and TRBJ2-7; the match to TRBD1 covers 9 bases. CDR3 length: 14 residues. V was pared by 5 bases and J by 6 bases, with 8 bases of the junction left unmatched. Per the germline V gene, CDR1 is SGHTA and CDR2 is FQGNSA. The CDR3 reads CASSIGQGTGEQYF. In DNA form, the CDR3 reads TGTGCCAGCAGCATAGGACAGGGGACTGGCGAGCAGTACTTC.

The chain's CDR3 is CASSPPPAGILNYEQYF. The DNA of the CDR3 is TGTGCCAGCAGTCCCCCTCCAGCAGGCATACTTAACTACGAGCAGTACTTC. The chain carries TRBV28 and TRBJ2-7; D gene unclear. V was trimmed by 5 bases and J by 3 bases, leaving 23 bases between them. From germline, CDR1 is MDHEN and CDR2 SYDVKM. CDR3 length: 17 amino acids.

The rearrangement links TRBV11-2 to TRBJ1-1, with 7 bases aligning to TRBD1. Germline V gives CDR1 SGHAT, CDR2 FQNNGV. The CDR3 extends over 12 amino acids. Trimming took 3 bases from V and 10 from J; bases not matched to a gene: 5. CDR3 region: CASSFTGAGAFF. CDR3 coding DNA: TGTGCCAGCAGCTTCACAGGGGCGGGAGCTTTCTTT. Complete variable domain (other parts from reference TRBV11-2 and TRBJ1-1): EAGVAQSPRYKIIEKRQSVAFWCNPISGHATLYWYQQILGQGPKLLIQFQNNGVVDDSQLPKDRFSAERLKGVDSTLKIQPAKLEDSAVYLCASSFTGAGAFFGQGTRLTVV.

CDR3 DNA: TGTGCCAGCAGCCCCCGGTCCCCTCGGTCGCAAGAGACCCAGTACTTC. The encoded protein is CASSPRSPRSQETQYF. This chain joins TRBV5-4 and TRBJ2-5; D is unresolved. This CDR3 comprises 16 residues. The germline V gene has CDR1 SGHNT and CDR2 YYREEE (reference sequence). Deletions cut 4 bases from V and 2 bases from J, with 18 bases between. Drawing the rest from reference TRBV5-4 and TRBJ2-5, the complete variable domain is ETGVTQSPTHLIKTRGQQVTLRCSSQSGHNTVSWYQQALGQGPQFIFQYYREEENGRGNFPPRFSGLQFPNYSSELNVNALELDDSALYLCASSPRSPRSQETQYFGPGTRLLVL.

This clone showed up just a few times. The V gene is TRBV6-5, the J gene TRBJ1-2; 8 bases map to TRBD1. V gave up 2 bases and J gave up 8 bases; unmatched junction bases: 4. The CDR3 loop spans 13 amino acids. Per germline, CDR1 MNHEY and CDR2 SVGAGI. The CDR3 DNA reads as TGTGCCAGCAGTTACCGACAGGGGCCAGGCTACACCTTC. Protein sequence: CASSYRQGPGYTF.

The CDR3 DNA is TGTGCCAGCAGCTCTCAACGGGGGATTTTCTACGAGCAGTACTTC. Translation: CASSSQRGIFYEQYF. V gene TRBV7-9 combines with J gene TRBJ2-7; a possible D gene is TRBD2 (6 bases). CDR3 length equals 15 residues. V was shortened by 4 bases and J by 3 bases, with 16 bases between the two germline ends. Germline CDR1 SEHNR, CDR2 FQNEAQ (reference sequence).

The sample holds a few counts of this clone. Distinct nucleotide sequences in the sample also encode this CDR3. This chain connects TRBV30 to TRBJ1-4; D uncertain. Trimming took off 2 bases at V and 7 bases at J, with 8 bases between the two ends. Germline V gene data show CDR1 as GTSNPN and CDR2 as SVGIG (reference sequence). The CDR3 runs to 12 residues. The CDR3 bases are TGTGCCTGGAGTTCGGCGGGTGAAAAACTGTTTTTT. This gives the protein CAWSSAGEKLFF.

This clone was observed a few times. DNA for the CDR3: TGTGCCAGCAGCCAAGGAACGGCGGGAGGGGCCTACGAGCAGTACTTC. Translated, it gives CASSQGTAGGAYEQYF. The rearrangement links TRBV4-2 to TRBJ2-7, with TRBD2 identical over 9 bases. CDR3 length equals 16 residues. The germline V gene has CDR1 LGHNA and CDR2 YNFKEQ. Trimming cost V 1 base and J 2 bases; bases outside gene matches: 6.

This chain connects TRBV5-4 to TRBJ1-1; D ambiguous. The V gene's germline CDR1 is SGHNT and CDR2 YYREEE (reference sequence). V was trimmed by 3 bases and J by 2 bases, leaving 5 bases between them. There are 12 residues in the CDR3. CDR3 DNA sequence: TGTGCCAGCAGCTCGGGTAACACTGAAGCTTTCTTT. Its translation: CASSSGNTEAFF.

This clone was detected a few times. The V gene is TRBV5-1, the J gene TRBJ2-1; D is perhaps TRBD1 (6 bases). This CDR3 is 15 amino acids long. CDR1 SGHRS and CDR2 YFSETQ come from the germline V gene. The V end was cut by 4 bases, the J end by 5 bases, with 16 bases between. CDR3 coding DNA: TGCGCCAGCAGCACCCAGGGGCGTGGGCACAATGAGCAGTTCTTC. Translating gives CASSTQGRGHNEQFF.

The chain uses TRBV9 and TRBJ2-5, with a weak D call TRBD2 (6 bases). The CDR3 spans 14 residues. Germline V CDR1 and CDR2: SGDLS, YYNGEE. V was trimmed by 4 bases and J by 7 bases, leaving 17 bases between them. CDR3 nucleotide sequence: TGTGCCAGCAGCTCCCGGGGTAGCGGCACGACCCAGTACTTC. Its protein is CASSSRGSGTTQYF.

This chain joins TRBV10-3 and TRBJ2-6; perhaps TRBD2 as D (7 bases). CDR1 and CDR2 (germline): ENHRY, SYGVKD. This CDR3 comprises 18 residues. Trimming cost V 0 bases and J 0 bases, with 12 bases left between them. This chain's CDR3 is CAISESAGEGSGANVLTF. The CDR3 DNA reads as TGTGCCATCAGTGAGTCGGCAGGGGAGGGCTCTGGGGCCAACGTCCTGACTTTC.

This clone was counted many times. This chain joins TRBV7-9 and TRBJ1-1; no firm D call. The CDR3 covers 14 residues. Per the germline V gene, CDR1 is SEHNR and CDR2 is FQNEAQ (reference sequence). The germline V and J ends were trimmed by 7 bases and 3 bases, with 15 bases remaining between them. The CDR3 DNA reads TGTGCCAGCATCTGGGGAGGGAAGGACACTGAAGCTTTCTTT. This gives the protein CASIWGGKDTEAFF. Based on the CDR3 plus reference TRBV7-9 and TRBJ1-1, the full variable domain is DTGVSQNPRHKITKRGQNVTFRCDPISEHNRLYWYRQTLGQGPEFLTYFQNEAQLEKSRLLSDRFSAERPKGSFSTLEIQRTEQGDSAMYLCASIWGGKDTEAFFGQGTRLTVV.

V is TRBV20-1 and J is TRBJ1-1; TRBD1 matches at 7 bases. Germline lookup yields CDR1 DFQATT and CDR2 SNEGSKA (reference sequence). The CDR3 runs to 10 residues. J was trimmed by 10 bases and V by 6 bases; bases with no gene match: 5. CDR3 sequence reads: CSARQGRAFF. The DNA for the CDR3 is TGCAGTGCGAGACAGGGAAGAGCTTTCTTT.